This paragraph covers one T cell receptor (beta chain) sequence. What it recognizes is unknown. The sample originates from a study of shared clonotypes between healthy human individuals. Study observations and caveats: The authors sampled blood alone, and tissue repertoires likely differ.

The method was immunoSEQ multiplex PCR; TCRdb's version includes in-frame clones alone and lacks a portion of them. Here the sample spans about 700,000 clones, about 74% being singletons. Trimming took 4 bases from V and 9 from J, leaving 13 bases between them. Germline assignment: CDR1 SGHVS and CDR2 FNYEAQ. CDR3 length equals 12 residues. The source material was memory CD4+ T cells sorted from blood. Indicated subset: CD45RA-negative fraction. The receptor comes from a woman in her 30s in good health. The chain has TRBV7-6 and TRBJ2-7, with D possibly being TRBD1 (6 bases). CDR3 sequence (DNA): TGTGCCAGCAGCTCAACCACAGGGCCGCAGTACTTC. It codes for CASSSTTGPQYF.